Reported below is one TCR beta chain. The authors ran the assay at deep level. Only in-frame clones appear in the TCRdb table, and some are missing; sequencing was by immunoSEQ multiplex PCR. The sample yields 450,000 to 600,000 clones, 70% to 80% seen once. The germline V and J ends were trimmed by 3 bases and 5 bases, with 11 bases remaining between them. Germline loops: CDR1 MNHEY, CDR2 SMNVEV (reference sequence). CDR3 length equals 14 residues. The record originates from a study of shared clonotypes between healthy human individuals. Whole-study context: Donors were two women and a few men aged 18 to 49.

V and J are TRBV27 and TRBJ1-5, with D tentatively TRBD1 (5 bases). The sequence derives from a woman in her 40s in good health. Some clones in this sample may be carry-over from other donors' samples. The sample was PBMCs. The CDR3 loop reads CASSFVGADQPQHF. CDR3 DNA: TGTGCCAGCAGTTTCGTCGGGGCAGATCAGCCCCAGCATTTT.